This T cell receptor (beta chain) was identified during a study of CXCR3-negative and CXCR3-positive naive CD8 T cells. The method, 5' RACE with UMI labels, was used to prepare the TRB cDNA libraries. TCRdb re-called the 5' RACE reads and shows each CDR3 protein once, DNA omitted. This repertoire includes about 80,000 distinct CDR3 sequences. The CDR3 is 13 residues long. The germline gives CDR1 SQVTM, CDR2 ANQGSEA. The TCR was taken from a human donor in good health. Some clones in this sample may be carry-over from other donors' samples. Material: naive CXCR3- CD8+ T cells from blood. Described subset: CD45RO-CCR7+CD27+CD95- naive CD8+ T cells lacking CXCR3 (TNR3-). The chain links TRBV29-1 to TRBJ2-1; TCRdb lists TRBD1, though no DNA is available to test this call. The CDR3 protein is CSVSDGTYNEQFF.